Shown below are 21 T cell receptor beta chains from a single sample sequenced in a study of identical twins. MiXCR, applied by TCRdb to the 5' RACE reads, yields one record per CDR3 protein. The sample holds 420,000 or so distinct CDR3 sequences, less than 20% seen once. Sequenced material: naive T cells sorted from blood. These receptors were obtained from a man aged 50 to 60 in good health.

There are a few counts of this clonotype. The CDR3 bases are TGCGCCAGCAGCTTGGTAGGGGGCATGAACACCGGGGAGCTGTTTTTT. Translation: CASSLVGGMNTGELFF. The chain is built from TRBV5-1 and TRBJ2-2; 7 nucleotides line up with TRBD1. The CDR3 has 16 residues. Germline V gene lookup returns CDR1 SGHRS and CDR2 YFSETQ. V dropped 0 bases and J dropped 1; count of bases not matched to a gene: 3.

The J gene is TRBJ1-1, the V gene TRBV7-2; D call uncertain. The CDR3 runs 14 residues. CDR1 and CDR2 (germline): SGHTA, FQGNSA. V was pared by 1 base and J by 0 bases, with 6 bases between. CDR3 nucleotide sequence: TGTGCCAGCAGCTTAGTGTTTTTGAACACTGAAGCTTTCTTT. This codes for CASSLVFLNTEAFF.

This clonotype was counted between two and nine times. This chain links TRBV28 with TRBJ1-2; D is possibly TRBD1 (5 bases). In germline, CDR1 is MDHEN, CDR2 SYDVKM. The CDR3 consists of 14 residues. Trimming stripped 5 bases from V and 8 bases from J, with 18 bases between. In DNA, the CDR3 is TGTGCCAGCAGTCTTTACTTTACCCAGGGAGGCTACACCTTC. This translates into CASSLYFTQGGYTF.

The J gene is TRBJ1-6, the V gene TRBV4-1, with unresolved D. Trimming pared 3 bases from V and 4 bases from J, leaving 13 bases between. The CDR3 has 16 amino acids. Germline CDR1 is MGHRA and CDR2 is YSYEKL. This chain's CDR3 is CASSHQGWGYNSPLHF. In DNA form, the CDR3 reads TGCGCCAGCAGCCACCAAGGGTGGGGATATAATTCACCCCTCCACTTT.

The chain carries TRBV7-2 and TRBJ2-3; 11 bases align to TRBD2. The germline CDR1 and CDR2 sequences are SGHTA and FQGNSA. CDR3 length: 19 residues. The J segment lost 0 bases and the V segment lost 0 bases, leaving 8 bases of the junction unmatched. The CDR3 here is CASSLASGGAFLSTDTQYF. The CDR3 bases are TGTGCCAGCAGCTTAGCTAGCGGGGGGGCCTTTCTTAGCACAGATACGCAGTATTTT.

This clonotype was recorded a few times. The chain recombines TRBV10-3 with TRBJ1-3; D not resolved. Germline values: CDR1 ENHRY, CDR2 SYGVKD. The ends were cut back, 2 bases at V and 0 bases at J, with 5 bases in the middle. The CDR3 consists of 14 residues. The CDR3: CAISEEYSGNTIYF. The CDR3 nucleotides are TGTGCCATCAGTGAGGAGTACTCTGGAAACACCATATATTTT.

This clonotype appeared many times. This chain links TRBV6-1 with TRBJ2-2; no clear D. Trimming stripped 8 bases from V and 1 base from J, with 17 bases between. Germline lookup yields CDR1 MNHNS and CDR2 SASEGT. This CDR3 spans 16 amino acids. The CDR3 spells CASALNRRLNTGELFF. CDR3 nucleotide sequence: TGTGCCAGCGCCCTAAATCGTCGACTGAACACCGGGGAGCTGTTTTTT.

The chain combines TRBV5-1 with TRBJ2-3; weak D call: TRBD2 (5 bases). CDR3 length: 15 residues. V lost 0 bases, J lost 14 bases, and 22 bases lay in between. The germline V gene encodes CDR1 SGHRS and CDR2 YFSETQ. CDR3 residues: CASSLAGSLREPRYF. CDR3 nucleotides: TGCGCCAGCAGCTTGGCCGGTTCGCTCCGGGAACCTCGGTATTTT. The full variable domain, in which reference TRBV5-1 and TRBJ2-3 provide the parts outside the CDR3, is KAGVTQTPRYLIKTRGQQVTLSCSPISGHRSVSWYQQTPGQGLQFLFEYFSETQRNKGNFPGRFSGRQFSNSRSEMNVSTLELGDSALYLCASSLAGSLREPRYFGPGTRLTVL.

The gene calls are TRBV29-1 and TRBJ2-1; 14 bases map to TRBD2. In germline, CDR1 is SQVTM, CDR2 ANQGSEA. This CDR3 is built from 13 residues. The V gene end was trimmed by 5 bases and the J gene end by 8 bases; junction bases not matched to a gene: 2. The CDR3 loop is CSVRLAGGYEQFF. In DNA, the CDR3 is TGCAGCGTTAGACTAGCGGGAGGGTATGAGCAGTTCTTC.

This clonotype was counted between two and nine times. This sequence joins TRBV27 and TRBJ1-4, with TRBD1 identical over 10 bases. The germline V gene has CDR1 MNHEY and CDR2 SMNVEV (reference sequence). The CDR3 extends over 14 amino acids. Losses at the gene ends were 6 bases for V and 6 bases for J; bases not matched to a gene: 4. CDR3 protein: CASRGQGLDEKLFF. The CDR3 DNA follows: TGTGCCAGCAGGGGACAGGGGTTGGATGAAAAACTGTTTTTT.

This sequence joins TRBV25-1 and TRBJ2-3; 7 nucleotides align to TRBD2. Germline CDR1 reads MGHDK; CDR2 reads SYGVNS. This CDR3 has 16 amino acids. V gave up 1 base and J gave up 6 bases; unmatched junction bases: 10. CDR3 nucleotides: TGTGCCAGCAGTGAATTCGGACTAGTTGGATCCGATACGCAGTATTTT. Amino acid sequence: CASSEFGLVGSDTQYF.

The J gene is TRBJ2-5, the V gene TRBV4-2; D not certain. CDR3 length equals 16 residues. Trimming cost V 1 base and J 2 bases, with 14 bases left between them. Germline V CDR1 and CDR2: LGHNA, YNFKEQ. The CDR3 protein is CASSQGFHHGQETQYF. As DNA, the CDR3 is TGTGCCAGCAGCCAAGGTTTTCATCATGGGCAAGAGACCCAGTACTTC.

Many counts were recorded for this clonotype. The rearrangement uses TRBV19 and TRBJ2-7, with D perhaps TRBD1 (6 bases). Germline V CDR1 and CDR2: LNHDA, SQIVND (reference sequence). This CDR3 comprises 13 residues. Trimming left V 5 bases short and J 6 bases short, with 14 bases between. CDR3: CASSRQAHGEQYF. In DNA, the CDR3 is TGTGCCAGTAGTCGACAGGCCCATGGCGAGCAGTACTTC.

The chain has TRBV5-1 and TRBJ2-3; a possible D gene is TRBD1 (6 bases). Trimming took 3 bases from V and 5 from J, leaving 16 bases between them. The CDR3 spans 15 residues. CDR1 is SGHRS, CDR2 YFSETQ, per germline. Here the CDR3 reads CASSSVQGTIDTQYF. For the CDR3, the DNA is TGCGCCAGCAGCTCGGTCCAGGGGACGATAGATACGCAGTATTTT. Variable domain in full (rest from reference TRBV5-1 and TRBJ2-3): KAGVTQTPRYLIKTRGQQVTLSCSPISGHRSVSWYQQTPGQGLQFLFEYFSETQRNKGNFPGRFSGRQFSNSRSEMNVSTLELGDSALYLCASSSVQGTIDTQYFGPGTRLTVL.

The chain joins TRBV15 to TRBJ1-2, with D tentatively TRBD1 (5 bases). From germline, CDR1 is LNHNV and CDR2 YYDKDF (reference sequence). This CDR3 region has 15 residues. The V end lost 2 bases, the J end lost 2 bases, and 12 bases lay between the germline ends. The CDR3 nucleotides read TGTGCCACCAGCAGATCCAGGGAAACAAACTATGGCTACACCTTC. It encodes CATSRSRETNYGYTF.

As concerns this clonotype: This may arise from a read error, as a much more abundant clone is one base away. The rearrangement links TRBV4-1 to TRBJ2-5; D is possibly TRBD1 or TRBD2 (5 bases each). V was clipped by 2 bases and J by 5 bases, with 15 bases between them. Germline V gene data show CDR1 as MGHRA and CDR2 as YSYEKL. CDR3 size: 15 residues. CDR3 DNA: TGCGCCAGCAGCCAATTCCCGGGACCGCACGAGACCCAGTACTTC. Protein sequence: CASSQFPGPHETQYF.

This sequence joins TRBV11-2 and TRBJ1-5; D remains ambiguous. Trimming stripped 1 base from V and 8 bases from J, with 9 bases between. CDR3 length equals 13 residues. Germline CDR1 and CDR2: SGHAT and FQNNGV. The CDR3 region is CASSLGYSEPQHF. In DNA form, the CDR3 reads TGTGCCAGCAGCTTAGGGTATTCGGAGCCCCAGCATTTT. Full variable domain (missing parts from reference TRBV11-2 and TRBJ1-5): EAGVAQSPRYKIIEKRQSVAFWCNPISGHATLYWYQQILGQGPKLLIQFQNNGVVDDSQLPKDRFSAERLKGVDSTLKIQPAKLEDSAVYLCASSLGYSEPQHFGDGTRLSIL.

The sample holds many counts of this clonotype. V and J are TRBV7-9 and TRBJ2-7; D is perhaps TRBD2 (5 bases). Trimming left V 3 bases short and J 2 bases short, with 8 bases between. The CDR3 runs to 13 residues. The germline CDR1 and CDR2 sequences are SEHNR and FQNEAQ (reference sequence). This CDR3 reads CASSFPGAYEQYF. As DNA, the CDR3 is TGTGCCAGCAGCTTCCCCGGGGCCTACGAGCAGTACTTC.

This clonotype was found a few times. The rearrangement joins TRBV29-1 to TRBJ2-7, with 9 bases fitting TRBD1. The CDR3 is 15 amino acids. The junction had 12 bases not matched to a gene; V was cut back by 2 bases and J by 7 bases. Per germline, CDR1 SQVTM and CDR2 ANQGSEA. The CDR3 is CSVELPGQGVGEQYF. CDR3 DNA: TGCAGCGTTGAACTACCGGGACAGGGAGTAGGGGAGCAGTACTTC.

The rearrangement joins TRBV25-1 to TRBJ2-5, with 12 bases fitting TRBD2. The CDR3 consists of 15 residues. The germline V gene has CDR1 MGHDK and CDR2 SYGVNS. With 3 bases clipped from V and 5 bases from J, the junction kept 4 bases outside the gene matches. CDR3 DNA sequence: TGTGCCAGCAGTGAGACTAGCGGGAGTCGGGAGACCCAGTACTTC. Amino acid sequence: CASSETSGSRETQYF.

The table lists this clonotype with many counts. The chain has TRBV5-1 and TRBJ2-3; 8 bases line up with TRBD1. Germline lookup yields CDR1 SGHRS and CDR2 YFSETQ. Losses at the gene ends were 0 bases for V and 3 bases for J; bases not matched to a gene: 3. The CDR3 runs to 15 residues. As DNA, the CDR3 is TGCGCCAGCAGCTTGGGGACAGGGTTAACAGATACGCAGTATTTT. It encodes CASSLGTGLTDTQYF.